The 6 T cell receptor beta chains presented below share a single source sample, sequenced in a study of blood T cell repertoires in COVID-19 (dated by TCRdb to 2018 to 2021). The library was made by the immunoSEQ multiplex PCR assay. TCRdb's version of the immuneACCESS table is confined to in-frame rearrangements and falls short of the full clone set. An unresolved V gene accounts for under half of the shortfall where checked; the remainder is of unknown origin. Recorded for this sample are 98,000 or so clones; about 89% of them occurred a single time. Of the sample, approximately 5.1% falls within the top ten clones. What was sequenced was peripheral blood. These receptors all stem from a human donor in a cohort sampled during active COVID-19.

The chain joins TRBV18 to TRBJ2-1; tentative D call: TRBD2 (6 bases). V was cut by 5 bases and J by 3 bases, with 14 bases left in between. Looked up from germline, CDR1 is KGHSH and CDR2 is LQKENI. This CDR3 has 15 residues. Written as DNA, the CDR3 is TGTGCCAGCTCATTGGAGGGAAATAACTACAATGAGCAGTTCTTC. Protein product: CASSLEGNNYNEQFF.

The rearrangement links TRBV18 to TRBJ2-7, with D perhaps matching TRBD2 (6 bases). Germline V lookup: CDR1 KGHSH, CDR2 LQKENI. This CDR3 contains 12 residues. The germline V and J ends were trimmed by 2 bases and 7 bases, with 9 bases remaining between them. The CDR3 sequence is CASSPNSGEQYF. The CDR3 region has the DNA TGTGCCAGCTCACCAAATAGCGGTGAGCAGTACTTC.

The V gene is TRBV7-2, the J gene TRBJ2-1; TRBD1 might be the D (6 bases). The CDR3 extends over 15 amino acids. CDR1 SGHTA and CDR2 FQGNSA come from the germline V gene. The V and J ends lost 3 bases and 5 bases respectively, with 14 bases between them. The CDR3 coding sequence is TGTGCCAGCAGCTTCTCAAGGACAGAGAACAATGAGCAGTTCTTC. This codes for CASSFSRTENNEQFF. Full variable domain (outside the CDR3, taken from reference TRBV7-2 and TRBJ2-1): GAGVSQSPSNKVTEKGKDVELRCDPISGHTALYWYRQSLGQGLEFLIYFQGNSAPDKSGLPSDRFSAERTGGSVSTLTIQRTQQEDSAVYLCASSFSRTENNEQFFGPGTRLTVL.

The CDR3 spells CASTLSGRRGETQYF. The CDR3 region has the DNA TGTGCCAGCACCCTGAGCGGGAGGAGGGGGGAGACCCAGTACTTC. This chain links TRBV28 with TRBJ2-5; TRBD2 aligns across 9 bases. The germline gives CDR1 MDHEN, CDR2 SYDVKM. Losses at the gene ends were 7 bases for V and 5 bases for J; bases not matched to a gene: 11. There are 15 residues in the CDR3.

This chain uses TRBV11-1 with TRBJ2-2, with D possibly being TRBD2 (5 bases). Per the germline V gene, CDR1 is SGHAT and CDR2 is FQDESV (reference sequence). The CDR3 contains 14 residues. V shed 7 bases and J shed 1 base, with 10 bases lying between them. CDR3 in amino acids: CASTPEGNTGELFF. The DNA for the CDR3 is TGTGCCAGCACCCCCGAGGGGAACACCGGGGAGCTGTTTTTT. The full variable domain, rest sourced from reference TRBV11-1 and TRBJ2-2, is EAEVAQSPRYKITEKSQAVAFWCDPISGHATLYWYRQILGQGPELLVQFQDESVVDDSQLPKDRFSAERLKGVDSTLKIQPAELGDSAMYLCASTPEGNTGELFFGEGSRLTVL.

This clone has just one count. This CDR3 is CSVEIGVGVGYTF. The CDR3 bases are TGCAGCGTTGAAATTGGCGTCGGGGTTGGCTACACCTTC. The rearrangement links TRBV29-1 to TRBJ1-2; D uncertain. Germline V gene lookup returns CDR1 SQVTM and CDR2 ANQGSEA. This CDR3 region has 13 residues. Deletions cut 2 bases from V and 7 bases from J, with 14 bases between.